This TCR beta chain comes out of a study of beta chain features in type 1 diabetes. Study-level findings and limits: PCR might show a preference for shorter templates, equally across patients and controls. Patients' naive, central memory and Treg TCRB repertoires seemed closer to one another than those of healthy donors.

The investigators reverse transcribed all of the isolated RNA, so they sequenced expressed TCRB transcripts. This table comes from immunoSEQ multiplex PCR, and its TCRdb copy is limited to in-frame clones, with some not included. Here the sample spans about 150,000 clones, approximately 12% being singletons. By way of CD45RO/CCR7/CD25/CD127/CD95/CD27, the CD4+ regulatory, stem cell-like memory, central memory and naive cells were sorted. This clone was seen repeatedly, ten times or more. Its antigen is undetermined. The clonotype comes from a man aged 18 to 30 in good health. The specimen sequenced was central memory CD4+ T cells from blood.

The CDR3 region has the DNA TGTGCCAGCAGTTTACCGGGACAGGGCTCCTACGAGCAGTACTTC. Translation: CASSLPGQGSYEQYF. The chain recombines TRBV28 with TRBJ2-7, with 9 bases identical to TRBD1. Germline V CDR1 and CDR2: MDHEN, SYDVKM. V lost 2 bases to trimming and J lost 0 bases; unmatched junction nucleotides: 2. This CDR3 has 15 residues.